These 16 T cell receptor beta chains originate from one sample sequenced in a study of regulatory T cells in long-lasting Graves disease. Relying on iRepertoire HTBI primers and Arm-PCR of CDR3 regions, the team built TCR beta libraries. TCRdb independently ran MiXCR on the multiplex PCR reads; one entry per CDR3 protein. This table has around 300,000 distinct CDR3 sequences, 22% appearing once. The time point here: persistent/refractory GD, antithyroid drugs over 5 years with positive TRAb. From PBMCs, RNA was extracted and then used to make the TCR library. The sequencing used peripheral blood mononuclear cells (PBMCs), collected when the disease was refractory, from a patient treated with antithyroid drugs. Every receptor here comes from a female donor with Graves disease.

The genes are TRBV11-1 and TRBJ2-3, with D possibly being TRBD1 (6 bases). Trimming removed 5 bases from V and 6 bases from J, with 18 bases in between. Germline CDR1 SGHAT, CDR2 FQDESV (reference sequence). This CDR3 has 15 residues. The CDR3 is CASSVQGSHTDTQYF. DNA of the CDR3: TGTGCCAGCAGCGTACAGGGATCACACACCGATACGCAGTATTTT.

This clonotype was seen repeatedly, ten times or more. V gene TRBV7-9 combines with J gene TRBJ2-7, with a possible D match to TRBD2 (7 bases). Germline CDR1 reads SEHNR; CDR2 reads FQNEAQ (reference sequence). The germline V and J ends were trimmed by 5 bases and 4 bases, with 18 bases remaining between them. This CDR3 region has 15 residues. The CDR3 loop is CASSPEGGGPYEQYF. For the CDR3, the DNA is TGTGCCAGCAGCCCAGAGGGGGGAGGGCCGTACGAGCAGTACTTC.

Many counts were recorded for this clonotype. V is TRBV3-1 and J is TRBJ1-2; TRBD1 is a possible D gene (5 bases). Trimming removed 4 bases from V and 4 bases from J, with 19 bases in between. The CDR3 covers 16 residues. Germline V CDR1 and CDR2: LGHDT, YNNKEL (reference sequence). The DNA for the CDR3 is TGTGCCAGCAGCCCGATAGGGACCGGCTCGGTCTATGGCTACACCTTC. This translates into CASSPIGTGSVYGYTF.

This clonotype has more than one count but fewer than ten. The rearrangement uses TRBV27 and TRBJ1-5; 7 bases match TRBD1. The CDR3 runs to 13 residues. Looked up from germline, CDR1 is MNHEY and CDR2 is SMNVEV (reference sequence). J was trimmed by 5 bases and V by 4 bases; bases with no gene match: 2. CDR3 in DNA: TGTGCCAGCAGTTGGGACAGTGATCAGCCCCAGCATTTT. This codes for CASSWDSDQPQHF.

On this clonotype itself: Possible read error: a much larger clone is one base away. CDR3 bases: TGCAGTGCTAGGGCGACTGGGGCTCGGGCCCACGAGCAGTACTTC. Amino acids: CSARATGARAHEQYF. The chain employs TRBV20-1 and TRBJ2-7; weak D call: TRBD1 (5 bases). Trimming cost V 3 bases and J 5 bases, with 20 bases left between them. Germline V lookup: CDR1 DFQATT, CDR2 SNEGSKA (reference sequence). The CDR3 loop spans 15 amino acids.

This clonotype was observed at least ten times. This rearrangement joins TRBV6-5 to TRBJ2-2; the D is unclear. The CDR3 loop spans 11 amino acids. The V end was cut by 2 bases, the J end by 6 bases, with 1 base between. CDR1 MNHEY and CDR2 SVGAGI come from the germline V gene. In DNA form, the CDR3 reads TGTGCCAGCAGTTACGCCGGGGAGCTGTTTTTT. As protein: CASSYAGELFF.

This clonotype was seen many times. The chain joins TRBV27 to TRBJ2-7, with TRBD2 as a possible D gene (6 bases). V was pared by 2 bases and J by 2 bases, with 10 bases between. Germline-derived CDR1 and CDR2 are MNHEY and SMNVEV (reference sequence). CDR3 length: 14 residues. CDR3 region: CASSLDGRTYEQYF. CDR3 bases: TGTGCCAGCAGTTTAGACGGGAGAACCTACGAGCAGTACTTC.

This clonotype was counted ten times or more. This sequence joins TRBV19 and TRBJ1-2; the D gene is possibly TRBD1 (6 bases). The germline CDR1 and CDR2 sequences are LNHDA and SQIVND (reference sequence). The CDR3 loop spans 15 amino acids. V was shortened by 6 bases and J by 3 bases, with 17 bases between the two germline ends. The CDR3 spells CASRNTGTPYYGYTF. The CDR3 coding sequence is TGTGCCAGTAGGAATACCGGGACACCTTACTATGGCTACACCTTC.

This clonotype was seen more than once but under ten times. The J gene is TRBJ2-2, the V gene TRBV6-2 or TRBV6-3; 7 bases are a match to TRBD1. CDR3 length: 15 amino acids. Per germline, CDR1 MNHEY and CDR2 SVGEGT. J lost 5 bases, V lost 2 bases, and 5 bases had no gene match. The CDR3 reads CASSYQTTGTGELFF. CDR3 DNA: TGTGCCAGCAGTTACCAAACGACAGGGACCGGGGAGCTGTTTTTT.

This chain uses TRBV29-1 with TRBJ1-1; no reliable D call. Between the trimmed V and J ends, which lost 4 bases and 5 bases, there was a span of 11 bases. The CDR3 is made up of 12 amino acids. Per germline, CDR1 SQVTM and CDR2 ANQGSEA. This CDR3 is CSVVHGGTEAFF. The DNA of the CDR3 is TGCAGCGTTGTCCATGGCGGTACTGAAGCTTTCTTT.

Only one count was recorded for this clonotype. Since the CDR3 does not end with the conserved phenylalanine or tryptophan, this likely comes from a read error. The V gene is TRBV4-1, the J gene TRBJ2-7; 8 nucleotides align to TRBD1. In germline, CDR1 is MGHRA, CDR2 YSYEKL. The CDR3 is made up of 15 amino acids. The trim removed 4 bases at V and 0 bases at J, leaving 5 bases unmatched. The CDR3 DNA follows: TGCGCCAGCAGCCCCCGGACAGGGCTCTCCTACGAGCAGTACTCC. Translating it yields CASSPRTGLSYEQYS.

This clonotype turned up a few times. The chain carries TRBV20-1 and TRBJ2-7; TRBD2 matches at 15 bases. CDR1 and CDR2 (germline): DFQATT, SNEGSKA (reference sequence). Unmatched junction bases numbered 4, after V lost 1 base and J lost 3 bases. The CDR3 contains 16 residues. This chain's CDR3 is CSARGKGLAGGYEQYF. The CDR3, as DNA: TGCAGTGCTAGAGGAAAGGGACTAGCGGGAGGCTACGAGCAGTACTTC.

This clonotype appeared many times. The chain couples TRBV7-2 to TRBJ1-4, with 12 bases fitting TRBD1. Germline CDR1 SGHTA, CDR2 FQGNSA. J gave up 8 bases and V 2 bases, and 3 bases lay outside the gene matches. The CDR3 has 15 residues. CDR3 sequence: CASSLMGQGAEKLFF. Written as DNA, the CDR3 is TGTGCCAGCAGCTTAATGGGACAGGGGGCAGAAAAACTGTTTTTT.

Note on this clonotype: This may come from a read error, since a much larger clone is one base off. The chain's CDR3 is CAISEGRTLLHYGYAF. The CDR3 bases are TGTGCCATCAGCGAGGGCAGGACTCTTCTTCACTATGGCTACGCCTTC. The chain has TRBV10-3 and TRBJ1-2; no reliable D call. Germline CDR1 is ENHRY and CDR2 is SYGVKD. The CDR3 totals 16 residues.

This clonotype came up many times. This chain joins TRBV7-9 and TRBJ1-1; D gene ambiguous. Per germline, CDR1 SEHNR and CDR2 FQNEAQ (reference sequence). The V gene lost 5 bases and the J gene lost 5 bases, with 9 bases spanning the gap. The CDR3 is 12 residues long. The CDR3 bases are TGTGCCAGCAGCACACTTAGTACTGAAGCTTTCTTT. As protein: CASSTLSTEAFF. Full variable domain (remainder filled in from reference TRBV7-9 and TRBJ1-1): DTGVSQNPRHKITKRGQNVTFRCDPISEHNRLYWYRQTLGQGPEFLTYFQNEAQLEKSRLLSDRFSAERPKGSFSTLEIQRTEQGDSAMYLCASSTLSTEAFFGQGTRLTVV.

This chain uses TRBV3-1 with TRBJ2-7, with D possibly matching TRBD1 (6 bases). The CDR3 has 16 residues. V was pared by 0 bases and J by 1 base, with 13 bases between. Per the germline V gene, CDR1 is LGHDT and CDR2 is YNNKEL (reference sequence). The chain's CDR3 is CASSQEIGQPSYEQYF. The CDR3 DNA sequence: TGTGCCAGCAGCCAAGAGATCGGACAGCCATCCTACGAGCAGTACTTC.